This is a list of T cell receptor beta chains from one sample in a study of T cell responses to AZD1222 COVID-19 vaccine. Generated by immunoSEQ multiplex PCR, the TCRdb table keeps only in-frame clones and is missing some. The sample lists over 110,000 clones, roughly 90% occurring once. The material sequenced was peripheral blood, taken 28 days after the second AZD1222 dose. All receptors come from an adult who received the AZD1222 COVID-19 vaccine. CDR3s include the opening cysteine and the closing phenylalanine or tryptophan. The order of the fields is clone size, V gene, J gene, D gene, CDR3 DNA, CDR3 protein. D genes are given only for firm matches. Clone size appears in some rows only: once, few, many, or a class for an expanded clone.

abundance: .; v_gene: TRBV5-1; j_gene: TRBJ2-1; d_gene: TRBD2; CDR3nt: TGCGCCAGCAGCCTGGGGGGGTCCTACAATGAGCAGTTCTTC; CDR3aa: CASSLGGSYNEQFF
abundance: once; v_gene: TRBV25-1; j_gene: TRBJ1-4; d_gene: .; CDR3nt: TGTGCCAGCAGTGAATTCCAAGAAAAACTGTTTTTT; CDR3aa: CASSEFQEKLFF
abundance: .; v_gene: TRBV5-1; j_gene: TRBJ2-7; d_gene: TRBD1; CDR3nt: TGCGCCAGCAGCTTGGGAGGGACAGGGCTTTTATACGAGCAGTACTTC; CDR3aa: CASSLGGTGLLYEQYF
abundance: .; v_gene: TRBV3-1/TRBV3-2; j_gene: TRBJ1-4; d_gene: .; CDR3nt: TGTGCCAGCAGCCAAGGGGGCACTAATGAAAAACTGTTTTTT; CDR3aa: CASSQGGTNEKLFF
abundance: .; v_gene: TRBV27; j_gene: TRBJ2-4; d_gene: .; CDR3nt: TGTGCCAGCAGTTTATCGTGGCAGAGCGGTACCAAAAACATTCAGTACTTC; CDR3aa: CASSLSWQSGTKNIQYF
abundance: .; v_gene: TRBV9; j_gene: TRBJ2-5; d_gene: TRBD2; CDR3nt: TGTGCCAGCAGCACGGGACTAGCGGGAAAAGAGACCCAGTACTTC; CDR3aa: CASSTGLAGKETQYF
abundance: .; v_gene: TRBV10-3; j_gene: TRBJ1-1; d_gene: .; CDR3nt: TGTGCCATCAGTGCGCAGGAGGTCACTGAAGCTTTCTTT; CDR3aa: CAISAQEVTEAFF
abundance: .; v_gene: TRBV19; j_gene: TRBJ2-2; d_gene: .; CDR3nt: TGTGCCAGTAGACTTAGGAGGCCGAACACCGGGGAGCTGTTTTTT; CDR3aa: CASRLRRPNTGELFF
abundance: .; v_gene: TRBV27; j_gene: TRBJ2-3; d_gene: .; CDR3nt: TGTGCCAGCAGTGCTAGCGGCACAGATACGCAGTATTTT; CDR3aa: CASSASGTDTQYF
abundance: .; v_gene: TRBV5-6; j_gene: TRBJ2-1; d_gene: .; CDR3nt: TGTGCCAGCAGCTTGGCGACTAATGAGCAGTTCTTC; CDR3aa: CASSLATNEQFF
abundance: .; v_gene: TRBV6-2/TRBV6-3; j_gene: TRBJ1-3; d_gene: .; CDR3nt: TGTGCCAGCAGTTACTCGAGCGGGTCTGGAAACACCATATATTTT; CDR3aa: CASSYSSGSGNTIYF
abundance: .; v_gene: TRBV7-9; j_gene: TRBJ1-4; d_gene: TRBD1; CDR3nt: TGTGCCAGCAGCTCAGGGGGTACGGGTGAAAAACTGTTTTTT; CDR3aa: CASSSGGTGEKLFF
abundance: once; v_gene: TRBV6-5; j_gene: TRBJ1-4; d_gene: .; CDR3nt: TGTGCCAGCAGTTCCCAGGGTTCTAATGAAAAACTGTTTTTT; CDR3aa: CASSSQGSNEKLFF
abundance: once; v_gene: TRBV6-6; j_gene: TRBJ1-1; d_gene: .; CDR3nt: TGTGCCAGCAGTTCCTTAAGGCAAAACACTGAAGCTTTCTTT; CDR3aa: CASSSLRQNTEAFF
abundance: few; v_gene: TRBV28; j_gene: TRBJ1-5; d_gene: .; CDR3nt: TGTGCCAGCAGTTTATCCGACCGGCCCCAGCATTTT; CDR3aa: CASSLSDRPQHF
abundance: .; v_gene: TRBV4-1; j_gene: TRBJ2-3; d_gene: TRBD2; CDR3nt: TGCGCCAGCTCACTAGCGGGGGCCACAGATACGCAGTATTTT; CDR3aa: CASSLAGATDTQYF
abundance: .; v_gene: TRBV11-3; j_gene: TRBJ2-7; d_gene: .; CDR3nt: TGTGCCAGCAGCGTGACTAGTTCCGGCGAGCAGTACTTC; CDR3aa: CASSVTSSGEQYF
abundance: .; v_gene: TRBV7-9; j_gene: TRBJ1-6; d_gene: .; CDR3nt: TGTGCCAGCAGCTTAGCCGACTATCTACCCCTCCACTTT; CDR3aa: CASSLADYLPLHF
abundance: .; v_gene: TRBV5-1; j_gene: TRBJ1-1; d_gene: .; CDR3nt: TGCGCCAGCAGCTTGGAGGGGGTCGTCACTGAAGCTTTCTTT; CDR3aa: CASSLEGVVTEAFF
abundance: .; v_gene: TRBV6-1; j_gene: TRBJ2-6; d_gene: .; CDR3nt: TGTGCCAGCAGTGAAGTGGCAGGGGCAACCTCTGGGGCCAACGTCCTGACTTTC; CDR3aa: CASSEVAGATSGANVLTF